The following is a T cell receptor beta chain sequence with its context. Authors' data handling: For nucleated cells, counts were estimated from reference gene primer amplification. TCRdb keeps only in-frame clones here, not all; method: immunoSEQ multiplex PCR. V, J and clone size reflect that table, while D and trimming were determined from the DNA. The sample lists under 300,000 clones, approximately 80% seen once, with roughly 4% in the top ten. The source of the sample is a study of blood T cell repertoires in COVID-19. Study background: Italy, Spain and the United States were the sources of the convalescent and acute COVID-19 samples. From T cells, B-cell-depleted T cells, or PBMCs came the material, which was cDNA or gDNA.

Germline-derived CDR1 and CDR2 are SGHRS and YFSETQ. This CDR3 comprises 16 residues. Trimming stripped 3 bases from V and 1 base from J, with 16 bases between. Sequenced: peripheral blood. The sequence was collected from a woman in her thirties or forties with active or convalescent COVID-19. The rearrangement uses TRBV5-1 and TRBJ1-1; perhaps TRBD1 as D (6 bases). Written as DNA, the CDR3 is TGCGCCAGCAGCTACCTACCGACAGGCTCGAACACTGAAGCTTTCTTT. As protein: CASSYLPTGSNTEAFF.